What follows are 23 T cell receptor beta chains derived from one specimen sequenced in a study of T cells after yellow fever vaccination. TCRdb reprocessed the 5' RACE reads with MiXCR, giving one entry per CDR3 protein. The sample carries some 400,000 distinct CDR3 sequences, approximately 18% recorded once. The material sequenced was PBMCs, taken before the yellow fever booster vaccination. These receptors were obtained from a man aged 18 to 29 who received the YFV17D yellow fever vaccine.

This chain connects TRBV5-1 to TRBJ2-2; D is unclear. The germline CDR1 and CDR2 sequences are SGHRS and YFSETQ. The CDR3 runs 13 residues. Trimming cost V 4 bases and J 6 bases, with 10 bases left between them. The CDR3 is CASSDRLSGELFF. The CDR3, as DNA: TGCGCCAGCAGCGACCGTCTTTCCGGGGAGCTGTTTTTT. The variable domain in full, with the rest retrieved from reference TRBV5-1 and TRBJ2-2, is KAGVTQTPRYLIKTRGQQVTLSCSPISGHRSVSWYQQTPGQGLQFLFEYFSETQRNKGNFPGRFSGRQFSNSRSEMNVSTLELGDSALYLCASSDRLSGELFFGEGSRLTVL.

In this sample, this clonotype turned up a few times. J is TRBJ2-5 and V is TRBV5-1; the match to TRBD2 covers 7 bases. The CDR3 runs 15 residues. Germline-derived CDR1 and CDR2 are SGHRS and YFSETQ. Losses at the gene ends were 4 bases for V and 4 bases for J; bases not matched to a gene: 10. CDR3 nucleotides: TGCGCCAGCAGCCCGCGTTGGTTAGCGGGAGAGACCCAGTACTTC. It specifies CASSPRWLAGETQYF.

The rearrangement joins TRBV18 to TRBJ2-5; TRBD1 aligns across 11 bases. Germline values: CDR1 KGHSH, CDR2 LQKENI. V lost 0 bases to trimming and J lost 5 bases; unmatched junction nucleotides: 2. This CDR3 region has 15 residues. CDR3 DNA: TGTGCCAGCTCACCACCGGGACAGGGGGGCGAGACCCAGTACTTC. Its translation is CASSPPGQGGETQYF.

This clonotype was seen more than once but under ten times. The chain carries TRBV20-1 and TRBJ2-7, with D maybe TRBD2 (7 bases). CDR1 and CDR2 (germline): DFQATT, SNEGSKA (reference sequence). V was shortened by 5 bases and J by 7 bases, with 12 bases between the two germline ends. This CDR3 spans 11 amino acids. CDR3 sequence reads: CSAPGGREQYV. The CDR3 DNA reads TGCAGTGCTCCCGGGGGGCGGGAGCAGTACGTC.

The chain uses TRBV12-3 or TRBV12-4 and TRBJ2-7; tentatively, D is TRBD1 (6 bases). The CDR3 extends over 13 amino acids. Trimming cost V 7 bases and J 1 base, with 11 bases left between them. The CDR3 DNA is TGTGCCAGCACCCAACAGGGATCCTACGAGCAGTACTTC. The encoded protein is CASTQQGSYEQYF.

The sample holds a few counts of this clonotype. The chain couples TRBV7-8 to TRBJ2-5, with D unresolved. This CDR3 region has 14 residues. Trimming removed 2 bases at V and 1 base at J, with 8 bases between. CDR1 SGHVS and CDR2 FQNEAQ come from the germline V gene. The CDR3 here is CASSLSFSQETQYF. CDR3 coding DNA: TGTGCCAGCAGCTTAAGTTTCAGCCAAGAGACCCAGTACTTC.

This clonotype has more than one count but fewer than ten. CDR3 nucleotide sequence: TGTGCCAGCAGCTTAGAGTCTTCCCCGAGCACAGATACGCAGTATTTT. It encodes CASSLESSPSTDTQYF. J is TRBJ2-3 and V is TRBV7-6, with D unresolved. Germline lookup yields CDR1 SGHVS and CDR2 FNYEAQ. CDR3 length equals 16 residues. Trimming cost V 1 base and J 0 bases, with 11 bases left between them. Full variable domain (remainder filled in from reference TRBV7-6 and TRBJ2-3): GAGVSQSPRYKVTKRGQDVALRCDPISGHVSLYWYRQALGQGPEFLTYFNYEAQQDKSGLPNDRFSAERPEGSISTLTIQRTEQRDSAMYRCASSLESSPSTDTQYFGPGTRLTVL.

This clonotype has a handful of counts. J is TRBJ2-3 and V is TRBV18, with 7 bases aligning to TRBD2. V lost 3 bases and J lost 2; bases outside the gene matches: 2. This CDR3 is 14 amino acids long. Germline CDR1 and CDR2: KGHSH and LQKENI. CDR3 sequence (DNA): TGTGCCAGCTCACCCCAGCGGGACACAGATACGCAGTATTTT. It is translated as CASSPQRDTDTQYF.

This clonotype was seen many times. This rearrangement joins TRBV5-1 to TRBJ1-6; 8 bases align to TRBD1. From germline, CDR1 is SGHRS and CDR2 YFSETQ. V was clipped by 1 base and J by 0 bases; unmatched bases: 12. This CDR3 has 20 amino acids. This CDR3 reads CASSLSPARQGSSYNSPLHF. The CDR3 DNA follows: TGCGCCAGCAGCTTGTCCCCCGCTCGACAGGGGAGCTCCTATAATTCACCCCTCCACTTT.

This clonotype was seen a handful of times. V is TRBV7-9 and J is TRBJ2-5; D remains unclear. V shed 2 bases and J shed 3 bases, with 13 bases lying between them. Germline CDR1 is SEHNR and CDR2 is FQNEAQ (reference sequence). The CDR3 is 15 residues long. This chain's CDR3 is CASSLSKAQKETQYF. The CDR3 bases are TGTGCCAGCAGCTTATCAAAGGCCCAAAAAGAGACCCAGTACTTC.

DNA for the CDR3: TGCGCCAGCAGCCAAGCGGACCAGGGTCTACACAATGAGCAGTTCTTC. It encodes CASSQADQGLHNEQFF. The rearrangement uses TRBV4-3 and TRBJ2-1; TRBD1 is a possible D gene (5 bases). With 1 base removed from V and 5 bases from J, the gap between germline ends came to 15 bases. Germline V lookup: CDR1 LGHNA, CDR2 YSLEER. This CDR3 has 16 amino acids.

This clonotype was picked up a small number of times. The rearrangement joins TRBV20-1 to TRBJ2-7, with 10 bases identical to TRBD1. The germline V gene encodes CDR1 DFQATT and CDR2 SNEGSKA (reference sequence). The CDR3 runs to 15 residues. V was clipped by 6 bases and J by 5 bases; unmatched bases: 13. Written as DNA, the CDR3 is TGCAGTGCCTACCATCCGGGACAGGGGTCCGACGAGCAGTACTTC. Its translation is CSAYHPGQGSDEQYF.

This clonotype was detected ten times or more. This chain connects TRBV24-1 to TRBJ2-4; D is unresolved. Trimming pared 4 bases from V and 7 bases from J, leaving 7 bases between. The CDR3 length is 12 residues. CDR1 and CDR2 (germline): KGHDR, SFDVKD. The CDR3 protein is CATSDEKNIQYF. In DNA form, the CDR3 reads TGTGCCACCAGTGACGAGAAGAACATTCAGTACTTC.

This clonotype was counted only a few times. This chain uses TRBV12-3 or TRBV12-4 with TRBJ1-1; D gene unclear. Trimming shortened V by 6 bases and J by 4 bases, and 9 bases separated the two germline ends. The CDR3 spans 12 residues. CDR3: CASSPVPTEAFF. CDR3 bases: TGTGCCAGCAGCCCAGTTCCCACTGAAGCTTTCTTT.

This clonotype came up a few times. This CDR3 is CATAGSGGEETQYF. In nucleotides, the CDR3 is TGTGCCACCGCGGGTAGCGGGGGGGAAGAGACCCAGTACTTC. The chain combines TRBV10-3 with TRBJ2-5, with 11 bases that match TRBD2. This CDR3 spans 14 amino acids. V trimming: 10 bases; J trimming: 3 bases; junction bases outside the gene matches: 7. The germline V gene encodes CDR1 ENHRY and CDR2 SYGVKD.

Ten or more counts support this clonotype. In DNA form, the CDR3 reads TGCGCCAGCAGCGCCGGGACGGCCCGATACAATGAGCAGTTCTTC. This translates into CASSAGTARYNEQFF. The chain has TRBV4-3 and TRBJ2-1, with D perhaps TRBD1 or TRBD2 (5 bases each). The germline V gene has CDR1 LGHNA and CDR2 YSLEER. The CDR3 has 15 residues. V was trimmed by 5 bases and J by 4 bases, leaving 15 bases between them.

This clonotype has just a few counts. J is TRBJ2-7 and V is TRBV10-3; 12 nucleotides agree with TRBD2. Unmatched junction bases numbered 2, after V lost 7 bases and J lost 7 bases. This CDR3 region has 12 residues. Germline assignment: CDR1 ENHRY and CDR2 SYGVKD. The CDR3 region is CAIKGTSGEQYV. CDR3 bases: TGTGCCATCAAGGGGACTAGCGGGGAGCAGTACGTC.

V is TRBV20-1 and J is TRBJ1-5, with TRBD1 matching over 7 bases. Looked up from germline, CDR1 is DFQATT and CDR2 is SNEGSKA (reference sequence). This CDR3 contains 13 residues. J was trimmed by 3 bases and V by 4 bases; bases with no gene match: 3. The CDR3 coding sequence is TGCAGTGCTACCGGGACAGTCAATCAGCCCCAGCATTTT. Protein sequence: CSATGTVNQPQHF.

This clonotype was seen at least ten times. The V gene is TRBV7-3, the J gene TRBJ2-3; TRBD2 matches at 13 bases. Germline V gene data show CDR1 as SGHTA and CDR2 as FQGTGA. The CDR3 sequence is 18 residues long. J lost 0 bases, V lost 6 bases, and 9 bases had no gene match. CDR3 sequence: CASSNGLAGDSSTDTQYF. The CDR3 region has the DNA TGTGCCAGCAGTAACGGACTAGCGGGGGATTCTAGCACAGATACGCAGTATTTT.

This sequence joins TRBV7-2 and TRBJ2-1, with D unresolved. V gave up 1 base and J gave up 6 bases, with 13 bases separating them. Germline V lookup: CDR1 SGHTA, CDR2 FQGNSA. This CDR3 is built from 15 residues. CDR3 DNA: TGTGCCAGCAGCTTAGAAGGGTTTTTGCTCAATGAGCAGTTCTTC. Its translation is CASSLEGFLLNEQFF.

The V call is TRBV12-3 or TRBV12-4, the J call TRBJ1-2; perhaps TRBD1 as D (5 bases). Between the trimmed V and J ends, which lost 7 bases and 6 bases, there was a span of 18 bases. CDR3 size: 14 residues. As DNA, the CDR3 is TGTGCCAGCACTCTAGTCCAGGGTACGAATGGCTACACCTTC. This sequence encodes CASTLVQGTNGYTF.

In this sample, this clonotype turned up a few times. The chain is built from TRBV5-1 and TRBJ1-2; TRBD1 aligns across 11 bases. CDR1 is SGHRS and CDR2 is YFSETQ in the germline V gene. This CDR3 has 13 residues. The J segment lost 7 bases and the V segment lost 5 bases, leaving 4 bases of the junction unmatched. Here the CDR3 DNA reads TGCGCCAGCAGTTTCGGACAGGGGGCTGGCTACACCTTC. Amino acid sequence: CASSFGQGAGYTF.

This clonotype was detected ten times or more. V is TRBV4-1 and J is TRBJ1-1; 7 nucleotides agree with TRBD1. V dropped 1 base and J dropped 1; count of bases not matched to a gene: 0. The CDR3 totals 14 residues. The V gene's germline CDR1 is MGHRA and CDR2 YSYEKL. The CDR3 DNA reads TGCGCCAGCAGCCAAGCAGGGGGGAACACTGAAGCTTTCTTT. This gives the protein CASSQAGGNTEAFF.